This TCR beta chain was sequenced during a study of blood T cells in healthy people across ages (dated by TCRdb to about 2015). Notes on the research overall: In model experiments, template switching captured roughly one uniquely barcoded TCR beta cDNA molecule for every two T cells. Age-related changes in TCR beta repertoire diversity were measured in the study by deep sequencing normalized with unique cDNA molecular identifiers. The donors were split into four age groups: young (average about 15 years), middle-aged (over 35), aged (more than 60) and long-lived (under 85). Using the same blood draw, the study looked at two additional independent replicas of 1 million unique cDNA reads for two donors, one aged 18 to 30 and the other aged 80 or older. Broader findings and caveats from the paper: The CMV infection status of donors was not known, potentially confounding age-related changes in expanded clonotypes. Compared with the aged group, the long-lived group had more naive CD4+ T cells, fewer expanded clones and increased TCR diversity, a pattern suggesting age selection. Observed TCR beta diversity correlated strongly with the percentage of naive T cells measured by flow cytometry. Observed TCR beta diversity per million T cells fell roughly linearly with age, and a significant reduction was already apparent by age approximately 41. Conclusive comparison of naive and antigen-experienced compartments was prevented by the profiling of bulk unsorted PBMCs. Estimates of total diversity based on one million sequenced T cells were considered lower bounds and underestimates.

The donors were roughly 40 Caucasian individuals from Russia, aged roughly 6 to 100 years, who were systemically healthy. Each donor gave 9 to 10 milliliters of peripheral blood, collected into EDTA-treated Vacutainer tubes. Ficoll-Paque density-gradient centrifugation was used to isolate PBMCs, with at least 7 million obtained per sample. Trizol reagent was used to extract total RNA from PBMCs, with at least 5 micrograms per sample. The percentages of naive CD45RAhigh/CD27high T cells were determined by flow cytometry on a PBMC aliquot from every donor. Note on this clonotype: The specificity of this receptor is unknown. No clone much larger than this one lies a single base away; base qualities are absent.

To prepare the library, 5' RACE was applied. Data came from an Illumina HiSeq 2500. The second PCR ran for roughly 6 to 11 cycles and used a J-beta primer mix along with a sample-barcoded 5' primer. A unique molecular identifier was introduced onto each TCR beta cDNA molecule by a template-switch 5' adaptor carrying 12 random nucleotides. Each sample yielded at least 2.5 million CDR3-containing paired-end reads. First-strand cDNA was synthesized from all RNA with the Mint cDNA synthesis kit, primed by a TRBC-specific oligonucleotide. All cDNA was treated with uracil-DNA glycosylase and then went through a first 18-cycle PCR with the universal primers M1SS and BC2_uni_R. The study's processing was this. For normalization, 1 million high-quality reads were randomly selected from each sample, with every read carrying a distinct molecular identifier. Instead of being binned into consensus sequences, reads with shared molecular identifiers were discarded. CDR3 identification, clonotype clustering and error correction used MiTCR with a Q25 quality threshold and the strictest error-elimination algorithm. A nonparametric unseen species model using Euler transformation provided a lower-bound estimate of total TCR beta diversity. TCRdb took the public reads, trimmed them with fastp at Q25, ran MiXCR for clone calling and kept in-frame beta chains. Rows are combined by CDR3 protein, so each entry shows the most common genes and DNA. TCRdb's processing, not the authors', yielded these V and J calls. In this sample the table shows roughly 1,000,000 distinct CDR3 sequences, about 23% of which occur a single time. Clones ranked in the top ten supply about 0.69% of the sample.

Taken from the germline V gene (reference sequence), the CDR1 and CDR2 loops are SGHKS and YYEKEE. The junction shows trimming of 0 bases on V and 3 bases on J, plus 7 bases between the germline ends. Its CDR3 holds 13 amino acids, cysteine through phenylalanine. The CDR3 DNA has 39 bases and is translated from base 1. In addition, the sample was reused for a study of T cells of mothers and their children. Reported in the second study: Nine systemically healthy Caucasian individuals served as donors, namely three mothers together with their six children. cDNA synthesis used all of the extracted RNA, with roughly 1.5 ug of RNA in each 15 ul reaction. In the second PCR, the M1S primer introduced both the sample barcodes and 2-4 random nucleotides. Over 8.5 million TCR beta CDR3 reads were obtained for each mother, and 2.5 million to 3 million reads were obtained for each child. TCR recombination output is similarly shaped by thymic selection in related and unrelated pairs, with a minor effect exerted by inherited differences. Related mother-child pairs always showed normalized repertoire overlap that was slightly higher than in unrelated mother-child pairs, though the difference was never significant. With a sensitivity of about 100 clones per million clonotypes, no persistent microchimeric T cell clones were detected. In the study, deep NGS was used to compare the TCR beta repertoires of mothers and children, and features distinguishing related mother-child pairs from unrelated individuals were sought. Mothers averaged around 43 +/- 4 years of age and children averaged roughly 10 +/- 4 years. After adapter ligation was performed with NEBNext reagents, the libraries were sequenced on an Illumina HiSeq 2000 with 100+100 nt paired-end reads. To avoid cross-contamination, the mother libraries and the child libraries were prepared a month apart and sequenced in separate runs. Between roughly 500,000 and 2,000,000 distinct TCR beta clonotypes were identified per donor. Naive TCR beta clonotypes were estimated from low-frequency clonotypes matched to each donor's FACS-determined naive share, without sorting.

The rearrangement combines TRBV5-5 with TRBJ2-7, with the D gene not clear enough to name. Material: blood. The receptor was derived from a girl aged 2-10 years in good health. This receptor carries the CDR3 CASSLAQFYEQYF. The bases are TGTGCCAGCAGCTTGGCACAGTTCTACGAGCAGTACTTC.